The source of this TCR beta chain is a study of blood T cell repertoires in COVID-19. Study background: From T cells, B-cell-depleted T cells, or PBMCs came the material, which was cDNA or gDNA.

This table comes from immunoSEQ multiplex PCR, and its TCRdb copy is limited to in-frame clones, with some not included. The table has hundreds of thousands of clones, around 90% seen once; the top ten hold around 3%. From germline, CDR1 is ENHRY and CDR2 SYGVKD. The CDR3 consists of 13 residues. V lost 10 bases to trimming and J lost 10 bases, with 20 bases between them. The clonotype originates from a woman aged 25-40 years with COVID-19, enrolled during active disease. The gene calls are TRBV10-3 and TRBJ2-1; D is uncertain. Material: peripheral blood. CDR3: CASLLYSPEEQFF. For the CDR3, the DNA is TGTGCCAGCCTCCTGTACTCGCCGGAGGAGCAGTTCTTC.